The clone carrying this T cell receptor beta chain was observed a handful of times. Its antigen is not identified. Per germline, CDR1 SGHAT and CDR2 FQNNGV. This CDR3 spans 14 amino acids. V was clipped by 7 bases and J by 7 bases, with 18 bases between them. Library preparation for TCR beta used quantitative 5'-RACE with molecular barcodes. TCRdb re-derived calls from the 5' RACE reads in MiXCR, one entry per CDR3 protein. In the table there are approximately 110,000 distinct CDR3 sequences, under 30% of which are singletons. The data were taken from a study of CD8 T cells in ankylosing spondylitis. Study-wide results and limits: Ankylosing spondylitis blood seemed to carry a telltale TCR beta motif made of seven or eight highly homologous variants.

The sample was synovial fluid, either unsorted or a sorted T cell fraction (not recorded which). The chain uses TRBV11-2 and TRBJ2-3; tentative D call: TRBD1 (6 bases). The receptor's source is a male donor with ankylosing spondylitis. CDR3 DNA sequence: TGTGCCAGCACCCGCGGACAGTCGATGAATACGCAGTATTTT. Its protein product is CASTRGQSMNTQYF. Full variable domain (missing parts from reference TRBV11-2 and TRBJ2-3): EAGVAQSPRYKIIEKRQSVAFWCNPISGHATLYWYQQILGQGPKLLIQFQNNGVVDDSQLPKDRFSAERLKGVDSTLKIQPAKLEDSAVYLCASTRGQSMNTQYFGPGTRLTVL.